The next 10 T cell receptor beta chains were all read from a single sample in a study of T cells after yellow fever vaccination. Each CDR3 protein gets one entry after TCRdb re-called the 5' RACE reads with MiXCR. Of over 200,000 distinct CDR3 sequences in the sample, over 6.5% were seen once. The sample was CD4+ T cells sorted from PBMCs, taken on the day of the yellow fever booster vaccination. The source is a man aged 30 to 45 who received the YFV17D yellow fever vaccine.

The chain joins TRBV29-1 to TRBJ2-2; D is unclear. Looked up from germline, CDR1 is SQVTM and CDR2 is ANQGSEA. There are 11 residues in the CDR3. Trimming cost V 4 bases and J 2 bases, with 2 bases left between them. The CDR3 reads CSVVNTGELFF. The CDR3 DNA sequence: TGCAGCGTTGTAAACACCGGGGAGCTGTTTTTT.

The J gene is TRBJ2-4, the V gene TRBV20-1; tentatively, D is TRBD1 (6 bases). V was cut by 0 bases and J by 6 bases, with 12 bases left in between. The CDR3 spans 14 residues. CDR1 is DFQATT and CDR2 is SNEGSKA in the germline V gene (reference sequence). The CDR3 nucleotides are TGCAGTGCTAGAGAACAGGGACGCGCAAACATTCAGTACTTC. Protein: CSAREQGRANIQYF.

This clonotype showed up just a few times. The chain combines TRBV5-4 with TRBJ2-7; D is possibly TRBD1 (5 bases). The CDR3 runs 14 residues. From germline, CDR1 is SGHNT and CDR2 YYREEE (reference sequence). The V end lost 1 base, the J end lost 2 bases, and 10 bases lay between the germline ends. CDR3 sequence (DNA): TGTGCCAGCAGCTTGTACCAGGGAACCTACGAGCAGTACTTC. It is translated as CASSLYQGTYEQYF.

V is TRBV28 and J is TRBJ2-5; the D gene is possibly TRBD2 (7 bases). This CDR3 is 15 amino acids long. Germline loops: CDR1 MDHEN, CDR2 SYDVKM. With 6 bases removed from V and 3 bases from J, the gap between germline ends came to 17 bases. In DNA, the CDR3 is TGTGCCAGCAGACCCGGGGGGCAGGGAAAAGAGACCCAGTACTTC. This translates into CASRPGGQGKETQYF.

This clonotype was seen a few times. The rearrangement joins TRBV28 to TRBJ2-7, with TRBD2 matching 8 bases. Germline CDR1 and CDR2: MDHEN and SYDVKM. This CDR3 has 15 residues. J lost 5 bases, V lost 6 bases, and 12 bases had no gene match. CDR3: CASSQPGLGRDEQYF. As DNA, the CDR3 is TGTGCCAGCAGCCAGCCGGGACTCGGGAGGGACGAGCAGTACTTC. The variable domain in full, with the rest retrieved from reference TRBV28 and TRBJ2-7, is DVKVTQSSRYLVKRTGEKVFLECVQDMDHENMFWYRQDPGLGLRLIYFSYDVKMKEKGDIPEGYSVSREKKERFSLILESASTNQTSMYLCASSQPGLGRDEQYFGPGTRLTVT.

This chain connects TRBV7-6 to TRBJ2-3; D not certain. CDR3 length equals 11 residues. Germline values: CDR1 SGHVS, CDR2 FNYEAQ. Trimming shortened V by 8 bases and J by 8 bases, and 11 bases separated the two germline ends. The CDR3: CASGAATTQYF. For the CDR3, the DNA is TGTGCCAGCGGCGCGGCTACTACGCAGTATTTT.

This clonotype appeared many times. CDR3 in amino acids: CSVLTPQSTDTQYF. The CDR3 DNA reads TGCAGCGTTTTGACGCCCCAGAGCACAGATACGCAGTATTTT. The V gene is TRBV29-1, the J gene TRBJ2-3, with D hard to call. The CDR3 is made up of 14 amino acids. The germline V and J ends were trimmed by 5 bases and 0 bases, with 12 bases remaining between them. The germline gives CDR1 SQVTM, CDR2 ANQGSEA.

The genes are TRBV30 and TRBJ2-1; unclear D gene. Germline values: CDR1 GTSNPN, CDR2 SVGIG (reference sequence). The CDR3 contains 14 residues. V lost 2 bases, J lost 6 bases, and 14 bases lay in between. The CDR3 DNA reads as TGTGCCTGGAGTCCGGTAGTCCCCCCCAATGAGCAGTTCTTC. Residues: CAWSPVVPPNEQFF.

This clonotype has only a few counts. V and J are TRBV20-1 and TRBJ2-1; TRBD2 is a possible D gene (5 bases). The CDR3 contains 16 residues. Trimming pared 3 bases from V and 0 bases from J, leaving 15 bases between. Germline lookup yields CDR1 DFQATT and CDR2 SNEGSKA (reference sequence). The CDR3 reads CSARTTNPSSYNEQFF. The CDR3 DNA reads as TGCAGTGCTAGGACGACTAATCCGAGCTCCTACAATGAGCAGTTCTTC.

Ten or more counts support this clonotype. This chain uses TRBV20-1 with TRBJ2-7; 10 nucleotides match TRBD2. The V segment lost 6 bases and the J segment 12 bases; nucleotides outside the gene matches: 8. The CDR3 loop spans 11 amino acids. Germline V gives CDR1 DFQATT, CDR2 SNEGSKA (reference sequence). CDR3 loop: CSARGSGRRYF. Written as DNA, the CDR3 is TGCAGTGCCCGAGGTAGCGGGAGGAGGTACTTC.